The TCR beta chain under discussion was sequenced for a study of cytomegalovirus exposure and HLA in healthy donors. With 60 Vbeta and 13 Jbeta primers, the PCR was carried out. Produced via immunoSEQ multiplex PCR; TCRdb's table is partial and in-frame only. The repertoire consists of roughly 170,000 clones, with around 80% occurring once and the leading ten covering 4.5% to 5.5%. CDR3 length: 13 residues. Trimming stripped 8 bases from V and 6 bases from J, with 13 bases between. Germline V gene lookup returns CDR1 MNHNS and CDR2 SASEGT. The chain is built from TRBV6-1 and TRBJ1-4, with a possible D match to TRBD1 (6 bases). The sample consisted of PBMCs. The clonotype originates from a woman in her forties or fifties in good health and CMV-seropositive. In DNA, the CDR3 is TGTGCCAGCCAACAGGGCCGACATGAAAAACTGTTTTTT. Encoded protein: CASQQGRHEKLFF.